Following are 25 T cell receptor beta chains from one sample sequenced in a study of cytomegalovirus exposure and HLA in healthy donors. The PCR had 60 Vbeta and 13 Jbeta primers. The data were produced by immunoSEQ multiplex PCR, yet TCRdb's version contains in-frame clones alone and is incomplete. Found here are about 98,000 clones, around 80% of them singletons; the top ten hold more than 1.4%. The source material was PBMCs. The receptor set was obtained from a man in his forties in good health and CMV-seronegative.

The chain combines TRBV5-5 with TRBJ1-5; TRBD1 agrees at 9 bases. The CDR3 covers 15 residues. In germline, CDR1 is SGHKS, CDR2 YYEKEE (reference sequence). Unmatched junction bases numbered 13, after V lost 4 bases and J lost 11 bases. As DNA, the CDR3 is TGTGCCAGCAGCCCCACAGGGGGCCGGGGAATGACCCAGCATTTT. Encoded protein: CASSPTGGRGMTQHF.

The CDR3 spells CASSPETGSTYEQYF. For the CDR3, the DNA is TGTGCCAGCTCACCAGAAACAGGCTCAACCTACGAGCAGTACTTC. The chain employs TRBV18 and TRBJ2-7; D might be TRBD1 (5 bases). The ends were cut back, 2 bases at V and 2 bases at J, with 13 bases in the middle. The CDR3 has 15 residues. Germline CDR1 KGHSH, CDR2 LQKENI.

The chain combines TRBV5-5 with TRBJ2-7, with D possibly TRBD1 on 5 matching bases. V was trimmed by 2 bases and J by 0 bases, leaving 15 bases between them. Germline lookup yields CDR1 SGHKS and CDR2 YYEKEE (reference sequence). The CDR3 runs to 16 residues. CDR3 loop: CASSFIPGSDSYEQYF. CDR3 DNA sequence: TGTGCCAGCAGCTTTATCCCAGGGTCTGACTCCTACGAGCAGTACTTC.

The V gene is TRBV6-5, the J gene TRBJ1-2, with D tentatively TRBD1 (6 bases). Germline CDR1 and CDR2: MNHEY and SVGAGI. The V end lost 6 bases, the J end lost 7 bases, and 15 bases lay between the germline ends. The CDR3 is 13 residues long. The CDR3 loop is CASSLGQLLGYTF. DNA for the CDR3: TGTGCCAGCAGCCTAGGACAGCTGCTTGGCTACACCTTC.

In its sample, this clone was seen a few times. The chain couples TRBV5-6 to TRBJ1-2; 12 nucleotides align to TRBD1. This CDR3 contains 15 residues. Germline V gene sequence: CDR1 SGHDT, CDR2 YYEEEE. Losses at the gene ends were 6 bases for V and 4 bases for J; bases not matched to a gene: 7. In nucleotides, the CDR3 is TGTGCCAGCACCACGTGGGACAGGGGGCCCTATGGCTACACCTTC. Encoded protein: CASTTWDRGPYGYTF.

The rearrangement uses TRBV7-8 and TRBJ2-5, with D tentatively TRBD1 (5 bases). The V gene's germline CDR1 is SGHVS and CDR2 FQNEAQ. The length of the CDR3 is 13 residues. Between the trimmed V and J ends, which lost 1 base and 7 bases, there was a span of 10 bases. CDR3 amino acids: CASSLGSQGTQYF. The CDR3 region has the DNA TGTGCCAGCAGCTTAGGTTCCCAGGGGACCCAGTACTTC.

V gene TRBV6-1 combines with J gene TRBJ1-1; D ambiguous. The germline CDR1 and CDR2 sequences are MNHNS and SASEGT. Trimming left V 8 bases short and J 1 base short, with 14 bases between. CDR3 length: 14 amino acids. The CDR3 is CASQVGLTNTEAFF. In nucleotides, the CDR3 is TGTGCCAGCCAGGTGGGTCTCACGAACACTGAAGCTTTCTTT.

The chain is built from TRBV11-2 and TRBJ2-1, with TRBD1 as a possible D gene (6 bases). The germline CDR1 and CDR2 sequences are SGHAT and FQNNGV. The CDR3 has 15 residues. Trimming left V 4 bases short and J 0 bases short, with 10 bases between. The DNA for the CDR3 is TGTGCCAGCAGCTATAGAGGGGGCTCCTACAATGAGCAGTTCTTC. Protein sequence: CASSYRGGSYNEQFF.

The chain employs TRBV5-6 and TRBJ2-7; TRBD2 might be the D (5 bases). In germline, CDR1 is SGHDT, CDR2 YYEEEE. Between the trimmed V and J ends, which lost 5 bases and 4 bases, there was a span of 16 bases. The CDR3 covers 14 residues. CDR3 sequence (DNA): TGTGCCAGCAGAGCCCTGGGCGGGTTGTACGAGCAGTACTTC. Protein sequence: CASRALGGLYEQYF.

This clone appeared a single time. DNA for the CDR3: TGTGCCAGCAGGCGAGCGGAAGACACTGAAGCTTTCTTT. Its protein is CASRRAEDTEAFF. The rearrangement links TRBV2 to TRBJ1-1, with D unclear. The V gene's germline CDR1 is SNHLY and CDR2 FYNNEI. The CDR3 has 13 residues. Trimming removed 6 bases at V and 3 bases at J, with 11 bases between.

The chain employs TRBV5-1 and TRBJ1-2; 8 positions match TRBD1. CDR3 length: 15 residues. The V gene end was trimmed by 4 bases and the J gene end by 0 bases; junction bases not matched to a gene: 5. Germline V gene sequence: CDR1 SGHRS, CDR2 YFSETQ. The CDR3 DNA follows: TGCGCCAGCAGCCTCGGACAGGGAGCTAACTATGGCTACACCTTC. Translating it yields CASSLGQGANYGYTF.

CDR3 coding DNA: TGTGCCAGTAGTAACAGGGTGAATTCACCCCTCCACTTT. Protein sequence: CASSNRVNSPLHF. This chain links TRBV19 with TRBJ1-6, with D possibly matching TRBD1 (6 bases). The CDR3 sequence is 13 residues long. Germline V gene sequence: CDR1 LNHDA, CDR2 SQIVND (reference sequence). Trimming shortened V by 4 bases and J by 7 bases, and 8 bases separated the two germline ends.

This clone was observed a few times. V usage is TRBV30 and J usage is TRBJ1-2, with TRBD1 matching over 7 bases. Germline trimming cut 1 base from V and 8 bases from J; bases unmatched to any gene: 7. Germline CDR1 is GTSNPN and CDR2 is SVGIG (reference sequence). This CDR3 is 13 amino acids long. In nucleotides, the CDR3 is TGTGCCTGGAGTGGCCAGGGGGTGAGAGGCTACACCTTC. Its translation is CAWSGQGVRGYTF.

The chain is built from TRBV6-5 and TRBJ2-5; D is possibly TRBD2 (6 bases). The DNA end is more similar to TRBJ2-7, so the J call may be wrong. Germline assignment: CDR1 MNHEY and CDR2 SVGAGI. The CDR3 has 13 amino acids. Written as DNA, the CDR3 is TGTGCCAGCAGTTACAAGGCGGGATACGAGCAGTACTTC. Translation: CASSYKAGYEQYF.

The chain uses TRBV9 and TRBJ1-1, with D hard to call. The CDR3 runs 16 residues. The germline V gene has CDR1 SGDLS and CDR2 YYNGEE. Trimming removed 0 bases from V and 6 bases from J, with 18 bases in between. The CDR3 protein is CASSVGVRRADPEAFF. In DNA, the CDR3 is TGTGCCAGCAGCGTAGGGGTCAGGAGGGCCGACCCTGAAGCTTTCTTT.

The chain is built from TRBV7-9 and TRBJ2-7; 7 positions match TRBD2. CDR1 is SEHNR and CDR2 is FQNEAQ in the germline V gene (reference sequence). The CDR3 is 16 amino acids. Trimming cost V 5 bases and J 4 bases; bases outside gene matches: 14. The CDR3 reads CASSLTGTKHRYEQYF. For the CDR3, the DNA is TGTGCCAGCAGCCTCACCGGGACTAAGCACCGGTACGAGCAGTACTTC.

Here the CDR3 reads CASGLWLAGETQYF. CDR3 nucleotide sequence: TGTGCTAGTGGTTTGTGGCTAGCGGGGGAGACCCAGTACTTC. The chain links TRBV12-5 to TRBJ2-5, with TRBD2 identical over 9 bases. The CDR3 runs 14 residues. Per the germline V gene, CDR1 is LGHNT and CDR2 is FRNRAP. V lost 2 bases to trimming and J lost 5 bases; unmatched junction nucleotides: 3.

The V call is TRBV18, the J call TRBJ2-1; maybe TRBD1 (6 bases). In germline, CDR1 is KGHSH, CDR2 LQKENI. V dropped 3 bases and J dropped 0 bases, with 15 bases sitting between them. The CDR3 totals 17 residues. The CDR3 DNA sequence: TGTGCCAGCTCACCCCTGACAGGTTCCAGCTCCTACAATGAGCAGTTCTTC. Protein sequence: CASSPLTGSSSYNEQFF.

The gene calls are TRBV7-3 and TRBJ1-1; D unclear. CDR1 is SGHTA, CDR2 FQGTGA, per germline. This CDR3 has 13 amino acids. Trimming left V 5 bases short and J 0 bases short, with 7 bases between. The CDR3 is CASSKTVNTEAFF. The CDR3 coding sequence is TGTGCCAGCAGCAAAACAGTGAACACTGAAGCTTTCTTT.

This rearrangement joins TRBV4-1 to TRBJ2-1; TRBD2 might be the D (6 bases). V lost 1 base, J lost 0 bases, and 10 bases lay in between. The germline gives CDR1 MGHRA, CDR2 YSYEKL. The CDR3 is made up of 16 amino acids. In nucleotides, the CDR3 is TGCGCCAGCAGCCAAGCGACGGGGGACTCCTACAATGAGCAGTTCTTC. This gives the protein CASSQATGDSYNEQFF.

The sample holds one count of this clone. At one of its ends the junction is not consistent with the germline gene, which may arise from a read error. The rearrangement links TRBV9 to TRBJ2-7; tentatively, D is TRBD2 (6 bases). The CDR3 is 13 amino acids. Looked up from germline, CDR1 is SGDLS and CDR2 is YYNGEE. This CDR3 reads CASSVAETGSLSF. In nucleotides, the CDR3 is TGTGCCAGCAGCGTAGCTGAAACCGGGAGCCTTAGCTTC.

The chain uses TRBV4-1 and TRBJ2-5; unclear D gene. The CDR3 contains 13 residues. The ends were cut back, 4 bases at V and 3 bases at J, with 9 bases in the middle. Per germline, CDR1 MGHRA and CDR2 YSYEKL. The CDR3 DNA reads TGCGCCAGCAGCCCTCGACGGGAAGAGACCCAGTACTTC. It specifies CASSPRREETQYF.

The chain employs TRBV4-1 and TRBJ2-6, with TRBD2 matching 9 bases. Germline V gene lookup returns CDR1 MGHRA and CDR2 YSYEKL. Unmatched junction bases numbered 8, after V lost 2 bases and J lost 0 bases. The CDR3 consists of 19 residues. The CDR3, as DNA: TGCGCCAGCAGCCAAAAAAGCGGGGGGCTCCACTCTGGGGCCAACGTCCTGACTTTC. It yields the protein CASSQKSGGLHSGANVLTF.

The J gene is TRBJ1-6, the V gene TRBV18, with 9 bases matching TRBD1. The V gene end was trimmed by 6 bases and the J gene end by 6 bases; junction bases not matched to a gene: 6. This CDR3 spans 15 amino acids. Germline V gene sequence: CDR1 KGHSH, CDR2 LQKENI. In DNA form, the CDR3 reads TGTGCCAGCTCCGCCGGGACAGGGCTTAATTCACCCCTCCACTTT. Its protein is CASSAGTGLNSPLHF. Full variable domain (rest looked up from reference TRBV18 and TRBJ1-6): NAGVMQNPRHLVRRRGQEARLRCSPMKGHSHVYWYRQLPEEGLKFMVYLQKENIIDESGMPKERFSAEFPKEGPSILRIQQVVRGDSAAYFCASSAGTGLNSPLHFGNGTRLTVT.

This clone was detected once. The V call is TRBV7-2, the J call TRBJ2-3; D might be TRBD2 (6 bases). The length of the CDR3 is 18 residues. Germline-derived CDR1 and CDR2 are SGHTA and FQGNSA. V gave up 0 bases and J gave up 2 bases, with 18 bases separating them. CDR3 nucleotides: TGTGCCAGCAGCTTAGCCGTGGGGGGTACAAACCCCACAGATACGCAGTATTTT. This encodes CASSLAVGGTNPTDTQYF.